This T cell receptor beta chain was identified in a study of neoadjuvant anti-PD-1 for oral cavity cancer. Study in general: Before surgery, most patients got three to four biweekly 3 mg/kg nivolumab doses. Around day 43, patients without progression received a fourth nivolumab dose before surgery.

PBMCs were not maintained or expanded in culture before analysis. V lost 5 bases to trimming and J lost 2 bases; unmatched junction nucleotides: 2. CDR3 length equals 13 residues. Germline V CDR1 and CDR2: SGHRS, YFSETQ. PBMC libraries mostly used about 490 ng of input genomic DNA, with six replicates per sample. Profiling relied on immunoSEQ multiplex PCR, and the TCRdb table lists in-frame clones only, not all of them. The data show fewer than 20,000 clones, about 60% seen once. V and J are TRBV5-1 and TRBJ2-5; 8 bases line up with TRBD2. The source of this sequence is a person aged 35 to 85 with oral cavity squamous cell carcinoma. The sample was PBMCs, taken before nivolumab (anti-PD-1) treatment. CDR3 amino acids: CASSSGIQETQYF. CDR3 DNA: TGCGCCAGCAGTAGCGGGATACAAGAGACCCAGTACTTC.